Each of the 27 T cell receptor beta chains below was sequenced from the same sample in a study of T-cell memory formation after mild COVID-19. Each CDR3 protein gets one entry after TCRdb re-called the 5' RACE reads with MiXCR. The sample holds roughly 170,000 distinct CDR3 sequences, approximately 17% seen once. The sample taken for sequencing was PBMCs or a T cell subset sorted from them (not recorded which). These receptors were collected from a man younger than 35 who had mild COVID-19 (a few samples of this study predate the infection). Cell type and time point are not known.

The CDR3 coding sequence is TGTGCCAGCAGCCTGGCCGGCGGGGCCCTCAATAATGAAAAACTGTTTTTT. Residues: CASSLAGGALNNEKLFF. The chain carries TRBV5-4 and TRBJ1-4; a possible D gene is TRBD1 (5 bases). The CDR3 spans 17 residues. Germline V gene lookup returns CDR1 SGHNT and CDR2 YYREEE (reference sequence). V dropped 4 bases and J dropped 4 bases, with 20 bases sitting between them.

This clonotype was picked up a small number of times. The chain links TRBV29-1 to TRBJ1-2, with 10 bases identical to TRBD1. This CDR3 is built from 14 residues. The germline gives CDR1 SQVTM, CDR2 ANQGSEA. The ends lost 7 bases at V and 5 bases at J; junction bases unmatched: 10. DNA for the CDR3: TGCAGCGCCGGCCGAGACAGGGGGCATTATGGCTACACCTTC. Translation gives CSAGRDRGHYGYTF. Variable domain in full (rest from reference TRBV29-1 and TRBJ1-2): SAVISQKPSRDICQRGTSLTIQCQVDSQVTMMFWYRQQPGQSLTLIATANQGSEATYESGFVIDKFPISRPNLTFSTLTVSNMSPEDSSIYLCSAGRDRGHYGYTFGSGTRLTVV.

The J gene is TRBJ1-6, the V gene TRBV9; weak D call: TRBD1 (5 bases). The V gene lost 0 bases and the J gene lost 9 bases, with 16 bases spanning the gap. Germline CDR1 SGDLS, CDR2 YYNGEE. The CDR3 extends over 16 amino acids. CDR3 bases: TGTGCCAGCAGCGTAGGGGGGGGATTAGCACCTTCACCCCTCCACTTT. This translates into CASSVGGGLAPSPLHF.

This clonotype was seen more than once but under ten times. This chain connects TRBV29-1 to TRBJ1-1; D may be TRBD1 (5 bases). V lost 4 bases to trimming and J lost 0 bases, with 15 bases between them. The germline gives CDR1 SQVTM, CDR2 ANQGSEA. The CDR3 has 15 residues. CDR3 loop: CSVGKTGDLNTEAFF. The CDR3 nucleotides are TGCAGCGTTGGAAAGACGGGGGATCTGAACACTGAAGCTTTCTTT.

This sequence joins TRBV5-1 and TRBJ2-2; 11 nucleotides line up with TRBD2. The CDR3 is made up of 16 amino acids. Losses at the gene ends were 5 bases for V and 2 bases for J; bases not matched to a gene: 5. Germline V gene sequence: CDR1 SGHRS, CDR2 YFSETQ. The CDR3 DNA reads TGCGCCAGCAGTCCGGGACTAGCGGAAAACACCGGGGAGCTGTTTTTT. Protein: CASSPGLAENTGELFF. Together with reference TRBV5-1 and TRBJ2-2, the CDR3 gives the full variable domain: KAGVTQTPRYLIKTRGQQVTLSCSPISGHRSVSWYQQTPGQGLQFLFEYFSETQRNKGNFPGRFSGRQFSNSRSEMNVSTLELGDSALYLCASSPGLAENTGELFFGEGSRLTVL.

This chain uses TRBV5-6 with TRBJ2-7; 8 nucleotides align to TRBD1. Germline V lookup: CDR1 SGHDT, CDR2 YYEEEE. With 5 bases clipped from V and 3 bases from J, the junction kept 7 bases outside the gene matches. This CDR3 is built from 14 residues. This chain's CDR3 is CASRQQGVGYEQYV. As DNA, the CDR3 is TGTGCCAGCAGACAACAGGGGGTTGGCTACGAGCAGTACGTC.

V is TRBV6-5 and J is TRBJ2-3; 9 bases match TRBD2. V dropped 2 bases and J dropped 4; count of bases not matched to a gene: 1. The CDR3 totals 14 residues. From germline, CDR1 is MNHEY and CDR2 SVGAGI. Here the CDR3 reads CASSYERGADTQYF. CDR3 DNA: TGTGCCAGCAGTTACGAGCGGGGGGCAGATACGCAGTATTTT.

This chain joins TRBV12-3 or TRBV12-4 and TRBJ2-1, with D possibly being TRBD2 (7 bases). Deletions cut 6 bases from V and 7 bases from J, with 16 bases between. CDR3 size: 14 residues. The CDR3 DNA reads TGTGCCAGCAGCAGACTGGGGGGGCATAATGAGCAGTTCTTC. It translates to CASSRLGGHNEQFF.

V is TRBV7-9 and J is TRBJ2-1; D gene ambiguous. The CDR3 is 13 amino acids. The V gene lost 0 bases and the J gene lost 6 bases, with 6 bases spanning the gap. Germline lookup yields CDR1 SEHNR and CDR2 FQNEAQ (reference sequence). CDR3 sequence (DNA): TGTGCCAGCAGCTTAGCCGAAGGCAATGAGCAGTTCTTC. Its translation is CASSLAEGNEQFF.

The V gene is TRBV20-1, the J gene TRBJ1-5; no clear D. The CDR3 consists of 16 residues. Germline-derived CDR1 and CDR2 are DFQATT and SNEGSKA (reference sequence). Trimming removed 8 bases at V and 0 bases at J, with 20 bases between. CDR3 loop: CSTTDMGGNSNQPQHF. Written as DNA, the CDR3 is TGCAGTACCACAGACATGGGAGGGAATAGCAATCAGCCCCAGCATTTT.

This sequence joins TRBV29-1 and TRBJ2-3; D tentatively reads TRBD1 or TRBD2 (5 bases each). Trimming cost V 4 bases and J 9 bases, with 17 bases left between them. The germline CDR1 and CDR2 sequences are SQVTM and ANQGSEA. The CDR3 consists of 13 residues. CDR3 sequence: CSVGGTVIKTQYF. For the CDR3, the DNA is TGCAGCGTTGGGGGGACCGTTATAAAGACGCAGTATTTT.

V usage is TRBV3-1 and J usage is TRBJ2-7; 8 positions agree with TRBD2. Trimming took 1 base from V and 2 from J; bases not matched to a gene: 4. Germline assignment: CDR1 LGHDT and CDR2 YNNKEL (reference sequence). This CDR3 is built from 15 residues. This CDR3 is CASSQAAGATYEQYV. The CDR3 DNA reads TGTGCCAGCAGCCAAGCAGCGGGGGCGACCTACGAGCAGTACGTC.

The chain uses TRBV7-2 and TRBJ1-4, with D hard to call. From germline, CDR1 is SGHTA and CDR2 FQGNSA. Trimming left V 1 base short and J 8 bases short, with 17 bases between. The CDR3 extends over 16 amino acids. The CDR3 loop reads CASSLVFVSSGEKLFF. The CDR3 DNA reads as TGTGCCAGCAGCTTAGTTTTTGTATCTTCCGGGGAAAAACTGTTTTTT.

This rearrangement joins TRBV4-3 to TRBJ2-2; unclear D gene. Germline-derived CDR1 and CDR2 are LGHNA and YSLEER. Between the trimmed V and J ends, which lost 0 bases and 6 bases, there was a span of 8 bases. The CDR3 extends over 14 amino acids. For the CDR3, the DNA is TGCGCCAGCAGCCAAGAAAGTACAGCCGGGGAGCTGTTTTTT. This codes for CASSQESTAGELFF.

This chain joins TRBV4-1 and TRBJ2-7; 9 nucleotides match TRBD1. The V gene's germline CDR1 is MGHRA and CDR2 YSYEKL. V dropped 4 bases and J dropped 4; count of bases not matched to a gene: 8. There are 15 residues in the CDR3. The DNA for the CDR3 is TGCGCCAGCAGCCTCCTGGTTGGACAGGGGTACGAGCAGTACTTC. Protein: CASSLLVGQGYEQYF.

The rearrangement uses TRBV7-2 and TRBJ2-1; weak D call: TRBD2 (6 bases). The CDR3 is 15 amino acids. The V end was cut by 5 bases, the J end by 7 bases, with 18 bases between. Germline CDR1 and CDR2: SGHTA and FQGNSA. CDR3 DNA sequence: TGTGCCAGCAGCACCCAGGGAGGACTCCCTAATGAGCAGTTCTTC. Translation: CASSTQGGLPNEQFF.

The V call is TRBV28, the J call TRBJ1-5; no clear D. V was pared by 5 bases and J by 5 bases, with 10 bases between. Germline CDR1 is MDHEN and CDR2 is SYDVKM. This CDR3 spans 13 amino acids. The CDR3 spells CASSPPDYQPQHF. In DNA, the CDR3 is TGTGCCAGCAGTCCCCCTGATTATCAGCCCCAGCATTTT.

The chain has TRBV6-6 and TRBJ1-5; tentative D call: TRBD1 (5 bases). V was cut by 6 bases and J by 0 bases, with 12 bases left in between. CDR1 is MNHNY and CDR2 is SVGAGI in the germline V gene (reference sequence). The CDR3 spans 15 residues. In nucleotides, the CDR3 is TGTGCCAGCAGAATAGGGGACCATAGCAATCAGCCCCAGCATTTT. Amino acid sequence: CASRIGDHSNQPQHF.

This clonotype was detected ten times or more. V usage is TRBV20-1 and J usage is TRBJ1-1, with D unclear. Trimming shortened V by 0 bases and J by 2 bases, and 10 bases separated the two germline ends. Per the germline V gene, CDR1 is DFQATT and CDR2 is SNEGSKA (reference sequence). The CDR3 is 14 residues long. The CDR3 sequence is CSARDAYHNTEAFF. The DNA of the CDR3 is TGCAGTGCTAGAGACGCTTACCATAACACTGAAGCTTTCTTT.

The rearrangement links TRBV15 to TRBJ2-5, with D possibly TRBD1 on 5 matching bases. CDR1 LNHNV and CDR2 YYDKDF come from the germline V gene (reference sequence). This CDR3 spans 14 amino acids. V lost 1 base and J lost 4, with 10 bases in between. The CDR3, as DNA: TGTGCCACCAGCAGAGGCAGGGTTGGAGAGACCCAGTACTTC. As protein: CATSRGRVGETQYF.

The chain couples TRBV29-1 to TRBJ2-1; maybe TRBD2 (5 bases). This CDR3 is built from 14 residues. V was pared by 3 bases and J by 12 bases, with 21 bases between. The germline V gene encodes CDR1 SQVTM and CDR2 ANQGSEA. The CDR3 DNA follows: TGCAGCGTTGAGACGACCCCTGGGAGCCAGGCGCAGTTCTTC. It is translated as CSVETTPGSQAQFF.

This clonotype was detected a few times. The rearrangement joins TRBV9 to TRBJ2-2; D ambiguous. Trimming pared 2 bases from V and 5 bases from J, leaving 13 bases between. The CDR3 is made up of 15 amino acids. The germline CDR1 and CDR2 sequences are SGDLS and YYNGEE. CDR3 loop: CASSVSGLMTGELFF. The CDR3 DNA follows: TGTGCCAGCAGCGTTTCCGGGTTGATGACCGGGGAGCTGTTTTTT.

The chain couples TRBV4-3 to TRBJ2-5; 7 nucleotides align to TRBD1. Looked up from germline, CDR1 is LGHNA and CDR2 is YSLEER. CDR3 length: 15 amino acids. Losses at the gene ends were 3 bases for V and 3 bases for J; bases not matched to a gene: 7. In DNA, the CDR3 is TGCGCCAGCAGCCACCGACTCACAGGGGAAGAGACCCAGTACTTC. Amino acids: CASSHRLTGEETQYF.

This clonotype was observed many times. The CDR3 loop reads CASSSDYEQYF. The CDR3 bases are TGCGCCAGCAGCTCCGATTACGAGCAGTACTTC. The chain joins TRBV5-1 to TRBJ2-7; D call uncertain. CDR1 and CDR2 from the germline V gene are SGHRS and YFSETQ. The CDR3 totals 11 residues. V shed 3 bases and J shed 4 bases, with 5 bases lying between them.

V and J are TRBV5-4 and TRBJ2-7; 10 bases agree with TRBD1. From germline, CDR1 is SGHNT and CDR2 YYREEE (reference sequence). This CDR3 comprises 15 residues. V gave up 0 bases and J gave up 3 bases; unmatched junction bases: 3. DNA of the CDR3: TGTGCCAGCAGCTTGGGACAGGGGGCAATCTACGAGCAGTACTTC. As protein: CASSLGQGAIYEQYF.

This clonotype was seen a few times. This chain joins TRBV12-3 or TRBV12-4 and TRBJ2-3; 15 positions agree with TRBD2. This CDR3 comprises 17 residues. Germline trimming cut 5 bases from V and 4 bases from J; bases unmatched to any gene: 7. The CDR3 coding sequence is TGTGCCAGCAGTGAAGGACTAGCGGGGGGGCCCCCAGATACGCAGTATTTT. It translates to CASSEGLAGGPPDTQYF.

This clonotype was recorded a few times. This rearrangement joins TRBV28 to TRBJ2-3; D might be TRBD2 (6 bases). This CDR3 has 14 residues. The germline V gene encodes CDR1 MDHEN and CDR2 SYDVKM. Trimming pared 3 bases from V and 6 bases from J, leaving 13 bases between. CDR3 nucleotide sequence: TGTGCCAGCAGTTTCATCTGGAGGGCTGATACGCAGTATTTT. Protein product: CASSFIWRADTQYF.